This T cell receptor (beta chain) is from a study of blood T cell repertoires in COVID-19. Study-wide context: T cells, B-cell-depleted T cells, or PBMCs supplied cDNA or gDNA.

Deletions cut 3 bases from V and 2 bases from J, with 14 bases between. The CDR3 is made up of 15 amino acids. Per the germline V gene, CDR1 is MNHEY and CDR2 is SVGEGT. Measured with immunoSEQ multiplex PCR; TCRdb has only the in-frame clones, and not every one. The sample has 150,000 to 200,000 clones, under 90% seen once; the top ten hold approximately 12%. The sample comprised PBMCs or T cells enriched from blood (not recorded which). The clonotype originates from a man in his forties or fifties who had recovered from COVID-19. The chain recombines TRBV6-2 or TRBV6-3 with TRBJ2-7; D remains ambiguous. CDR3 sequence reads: CASSYISSRTYEQYF. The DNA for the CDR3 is TGTGCCAGCAGTTATATTTCCAGCAGGACCTACGAGCAGTACTTC.